A single sample gave rise to the 20 T cell receptor beta chains below, sequenced in a study of blood T cell repertoires in COVID-19 (dated by TCRdb to the early 2020s). To prepare the library, the immunoSEQ multiplex PCR assay was applied. The clones in this table, taken by TCRdb from immuneACCESS, are in-frame only. Not every clone is retained; where verified, under half of the shortfall comes from an unresolved V gene, and the cause of the rest is unknown. Here the sample has tens of thousands of clones; about 91% occur a single time. 3.5% to 5.5% of the sample rests with the top ten. The sequencing input was peripheral blood. The receptors derive from a man aged 45 to 65 with active COVID-19.

This rearrangement joins TRBV19 to TRBJ1-2; D uncertain. V shed 5 bases and J shed 4 bases, with 8 bases lying between them. The CDR3 is 12 residues long. Germline assignment: CDR1 LNHDA and CDR2 SQIVND (reference sequence). CDR3 loop: CASSWAFYGYTF. The CDR3 DNA reads TGTGCCAGTAGTTGGGCCTTCTATGGCTACACCTTC.

The J gene is TRBJ1-1, the V gene TRBV25-1; 7 nucleotides align to TRBD1. The CDR3 is 16 amino acids. CDR1 and CDR2 from the germline V gene are MGHDK and SYGVNS. The V gene end was trimmed by 1 base and the J gene end by 6 bases; junction bases not matched to a gene: 11. CDR3 residues: CASSEFGVGGSAEAFF. The CDR3 region has the DNA TGTGCCAGCAGTGAATTTGGGGTAGGGGGCAGCGCTGAAGCTTTCTTT.

J is TRBJ1-1 and V is TRBV7-9, with TRBD1 as a possible D gene (6 bases). Germline assignment: CDR1 SEHNR and CDR2 FQNEAQ (reference sequence). With 5 bases removed from V and 3 bases from J, the gap between germline ends came to 22 bases. There are 17 residues in the CDR3. The CDR3 region is CASSQKGDLSRDTEAFF. Written as DNA, the CDR3 is TGTGCCAGCAGCCAAAAGGGGGATCTTAGTCGGGACACTGAAGCTTTCTTT.

This clone has only a few counts. V gene TRBV2 combines with J gene TRBJ2-6; D not resolved. V dropped 3 bases and J dropped 1 base, with 16 bases sitting between them. CDR1 is SNHLY and CDR2 is FYNNEI in the germline V gene. CDR3 length: 18 residues. This CDR3 reads CASSEAYFGPSGANVLTF. In nucleotides, the CDR3 is TGTGCCAGCAGTGAGGCCTACTTTGGGCCTTCTGGGGCCAACGTCCTGACTTTC.

The rearrangement joins TRBV7-6 to TRBJ2-2; 13 positions match TRBD2. The germline gives CDR1 SGHVS, CDR2 FNYEAQ. V was clipped by 3 bases and J by 5 bases; unmatched bases: 3. The CDR3 extends over 16 amino acids. This chain's CDR3 is CASSLGTSGITGELFF. In nucleotides, the CDR3 is TGTGCCAGCAGCTTGGGGACTAGCGGGATAACCGGGGAGCTGTTTTTT.

CDR3 in amino acids: CASSGDRDETNEKLFF. The DNA for the CDR3 is TGTGCCAGCAGCGGAGACAGGGATGAAACTAATGAAAAACTGTTTTTT. This sequence joins TRBV11-3 and TRBJ1-4; TRBD1 aligns across 7 bases. This CDR3 comprises 16 residues. CDR1 is SGHNT and CDR2 is YENEEA in the germline V gene. Unmatched junction bases numbered 7, after V lost 5 bases and J lost 1 base.

This chain joins TRBV6-5 and TRBJ2-1; 8 bases are shared with TRBD2. The germline V gene has CDR1 MNHEY and CDR2 SVGAGI. Germline trimming cut 7 bases from V and 10 bases from J; bases unmatched to any gene: 9. The CDR3 runs to 13 residues. CDR3 protein: CASMGGGSREQFF. The CDR3 DNA reads TGTGCCAGCATGGGCGGGGGGTCCAGGGAGCAGTTCTTC.

The chain combines TRBV18 with TRBJ2-5; 8 bases fit TRBD1. V shed 6 bases and J 3 bases; nucleotides not matched to a gene: 6. CDR1 and CDR2 (germline): KGHSH, LQKENI. The CDR3 sequence is 14 residues long. CDR3 sequence: CASSPMDREETQYF. CDR3 nucleotides: TGTGCCAGCTCCCCCATGGACAGGGAAGAGACCCAGTACTTC.

The rearrangement uses TRBV27 and TRBJ2-7, with 7 nucleotides matching TRBD1. With V trimmed by 3 bases and J by 5 bases, 7 bases remained unmatched. Per the germline V gene, CDR1 is MNHEY and CDR2 is SMNVEV (reference sequence). The CDR3 covers 14 residues. For the CDR3, the DNA is TGTGCCAGCAGTTTTGATAACAGGGGAAACGAGCAGTACTTC. Its protein is CASSFDNRGNEQYF.

This chain uses TRBV7-8 with TRBJ1-1, with D possibly matching TRBD1 (6 bases). Looked up from germline, CDR1 is SGHVS and CDR2 is FQNEAQ. V shed 3 bases and J shed 3 bases, with 11 bases lying between them. CDR3 length: 14 amino acids. The CDR3: CASSFEAGDTEAFF. The CDR3 coding sequence is TGTGCCAGCAGCTTTGAGGCAGGGGACACTGAAGCTTTCTTT. Complete variable domain (other parts from reference TRBV7-8 and TRBJ1-1): GAGVSQSPRYKVAKRGQDVALRCDPISGHVSLFWYQQALGQGPEFLTYFQNEAQLDKSGLPSDRFFAERPEGSVSTLKIQRTQQEDSAVYLCASSFEAGDTEAFFGQGTRLTVV.

J is TRBJ2-5 and V is TRBV7-3; D not certain. V lost 0 bases and J lost 4, with 12 bases in between. The CDR3 sequence is 15 residues long. Germline V gene sequence: CDR1 SGHTA, CDR2 FQGTGA. The CDR3 DNA sequence: TGTGCCAGCAGCTTAACCGCCCAGCGACGAGAGACCCAGTACTTC. The encoded protein is CASSLTAQRRETQYF.

The gene calls are TRBV7-2 and TRBJ2-3; 11 positions agree with TRBD2. This CDR3 comprises 19 residues. Trimming at V came to 1 base and at J to 0 bases, leaving 9 bases not matched to a gene. The germline CDR1 and CDR2 sequences are SGHTA and FQGNSA. The CDR3 region has the DNA TGTGCCAGCAGCTTAGTTTCTAGCGGGGGGACTACTAGCACAGATACGCAGTATTTT. The encoded protein is CASSLVSSGGTTSTDTQYF.

V usage is TRBV4-3 and J usage is TRBJ2-5, with 12 bases aligning to TRBD2. The germline CDR1 and CDR2 sequences are LGHNA and YSLEER. The V and J ends lost 5 bases and 1 base, in that order; junction bases with no gene match: 11. The CDR3 runs 18 residues. In nucleotides, the CDR3 is TGCGCCAGCAGCAAGGGATCATCTAGCGGGGGGGTCCAAGAGACCCAGTACTTC. Encoded protein: CASSKGSSSGGVQETQYF.

The rearrangement uses TRBV27 and TRBJ2-7, with 9 bases fitting TRBD2. This CDR3 comprises 17 residues. The J segment lost 3 bases and the V segment lost 4 bases, leaving 13 bases of the junction unmatched. Germline CDR1 MNHEY, CDR2 SMNVEV (reference sequence). In nucleotides, the CDR3 is TGTGCCAGCAGTTCCCCTCGGACAGCGGGGGGATTCTACGAGCAGTACTTC. This gives the protein CASSSPRTAGGFYEQYF.

The chain couples TRBV2 to TRBJ2-5, with 14 bases matching TRBD2. The CDR3 extends over 16 amino acids. Germline V gives CDR1 SNHLY, CDR2 FYNNEI. V lost 5 bases to trimming and J lost 8 bases; unmatched junction nucleotides: 10. This chain's CDR3 is CASSWGPGTSGRTQYF. CDR3 bases: TGTGCCAGCAGTTGGGGACCCGGGACTAGCGGGAGAACCCAGTACTTC.

Concerning this clone: The same CDR3 can be traced to other DNA sequences in this sample. CDR3 in DNA: TGTGCCAGCAGCCAAGGGAGGGTAACTGAAGCTTTCTTT. This gives the protein CASSQGRVTEAFF. The gene calls are TRBV3-1 (or the pseudogene TRBV3-2) and TRBJ1-1; no firm D call. V was shortened by 1 base and J by 5 bases, with 8 bases between the two germline ends. The CDR3 contains 13 residues. The germline V gene encodes CDR1 LGHDT and CDR2 YNNKEL (reference sequence).

This clone was recorded only once. The V call is TRBV7-2, the J call TRBJ2-2, with TRBD2 matching 9 bases. Germline CDR1 and CDR2: SGHTA and FQGNSA. This CDR3 has 15 amino acids. V lost 2 bases, J lost 5 bases, and 3 bases stayed unmatched. CDR3 sequence: CASSLSSGGTGELFF. In nucleotides, the CDR3 is TGTGCCAGCAGCTTATCCAGCGGGGGGACCGGGGAGCTGTTTTTT.

This clone has just one count. V usage is TRBV28 and J usage is TRBJ2-7, with 9 bases aligning to TRBD1. The germline V gene encodes CDR1 MDHEN and CDR2 SYDVKM. The V segment lost 6 bases and the J segment 7 bases; nucleotides outside the gene matches: 10. The CDR3 has 14 residues. The CDR3 loop is CASSFGQGMREQYF. CDR3 sequence (DNA): TGTGCCAGCAGCTTTGGACAGGGGATGAGGGAGCAGTACTTC.

The rearrangement joins TRBV9 to TRBJ2-3; 7 nucleotides match TRBD2. The germline V gene has CDR1 SGDLS and CDR2 YYNGEE. The J segment lost 3 bases and the V segment lost 4 bases, leaving 8 bases of the junction unmatched. The CDR3 runs to 15 residues. The CDR3, as DNA: TGTGCCAGCAGCCCCCTGAGCGGGAAGACAGATACGCAGTATTTT. Translation: CASSPLSGKTDTQYF.

This rearrangement joins TRBV19 to TRBJ2-1, with TRBD2 as a possible D gene (7 bases). This CDR3 spans 15 amino acids. The germline V gene has CDR1 LNHDA and CDR2 SQIVND (reference sequence). The V end was cut by 5 bases, the J end by 8 bases, with 19 bases between. CDR3 DNA sequence: TGTGCCAGTAGTTGGGGGGGCAGCGCTCGGTATGAGCAGTTCTTC. Translated: CASSWGGSARYEQFF.